These 10 T cell receptor beta chains came from one sample sequenced in a study of CD8 T cells in ankylosing spondylitis. Which antigens these TCRs recognize remains unknown. TCRdb ran MiXCR on the 5' RACE reads and lists one entry per CDR3 protein. The data hold fewer than 650,000 distinct CDR3 sequences, with more than 9.5% observed a single time. Study outcomes and limitations: Ankylosing spondylitis blood appeared to carry a characteristic TCR beta motif of roughly eight highly homologous variants.

Sample: blood, either unsorted or a sorted T cell fraction (not recorded which). The receptors derive from a male donor with ankylosing spondylitis.

Notes on this clonotype: A read error may explain this, as a much larger clone is one base away. This chain connects TRBV29-1 to TRBJ2-2; D is perhaps TRBD1 (6 bases). Trimming took 5 bases from V and 5 from J, leaving 15 bases between them. CDR3 length equals 14 residues. Germline assignment: CDR1 SQVTM and CDR2 ANQGSEA. This CDR3 reads CSVMDPRGTGELFF. The CDR3 bases are TGCAGCGTTATGGATCCGAGGGGGACCGGGGAGCTGTTTTTT.

The chain joins TRBV20-1 to TRBJ2-1; TRBD2 matches 8 bases. CDR1 DFQATT and CDR2 SNEGSKA come from the germline V gene (reference sequence). The CDR3 consists of 15 residues. Trimming at V came to 6 bases and at J to 0 bases, leaving 7 bases not matched to a gene. DNA of the CDR3: TGCAGTGCCTCGGGGGGGCTTTACTCCTACAATGAGCAGTTCTTC. Amino acids: CSASGGLYSYNEQFF.

The sample holds a few counts of this clonotype. This rearrangement joins TRBV11-3 to TRBJ2-5, with 8 positions matching TRBD1. This CDR3 spans 14 amino acids. The V segment lost 2 bases and the J segment 5 bases; nucleotides outside the gene matches: 4. Germline assignment: CDR1 SGHNT and CDR2 YENEEA. The chain's CDR3 is CASSLPGGRETQYF. In nucleotides, the CDR3 is TGTGCCAGCAGCTTACCAGGGGGCAGGGAGACCCAGTACTTC.

In its sample, this clonotype was seen many times. V is TRBV12-3 or TRBV12-4 and J is TRBJ2-1; D uncertain. The CDR3 runs to 14 residues. Trimming took 7 bases from V and 0 from J, leaving 10 bases between them. CDR3 sequence reads: CASTAASSYNEQFF. In nucleotides, the CDR3 is TGTGCCAGCACGGCGGCAAGCTCCTACAATGAGCAGTTCTTC.

This clonotype was observed a handful of times. V and J are TRBV5-5 and TRBJ1-1; D ambiguous. CDR3 length: 15 amino acids. Germline assignment: CDR1 SGHKS and CDR2 YYEKEE (reference sequence). Trimming removed 1 base at V and 1 base at J, with 11 bases between. CDR3 nucleotide sequence: TGTGCCAGCAGCTTGCGTGGGCAAGCGAACACTGAAGCTTTCTTT. Amino acid sequence: CASSLRGQANTEAFF. The full variable domain, with the rest looked up from reference TRBV5-5 and TRBJ1-1, is DAGVTQSPTHLIKTRGQQVTLRCSPISGHKSVSWYQQVLGQGPQFIFQYYEKEERGRGNFPDRFSARQFPNYSSELNVNALLLGDSALYLCASSLRGQANTEAFFGQGTRLTVV.

The rearrangement joins TRBV6-1 to TRBJ2-5, with no clear D. Germline values: CDR1 MNHNS, CDR2 SASEGT. The germline V and J ends were trimmed by 0 bases and 2 bases, with 7 bases remaining between them. The CDR3 is 14 amino acids. This chain's CDR3 is CASSEAHRQETQYF. The CDR3 DNA follows: TGTGCCAGCAGTGAAGCGCACCGGCAAGAGACCCAGTACTTC.

The CDR3 sequence is CASSERTAAAPFADTQYF. CDR3 in DNA: TGCGCCAGCAGTGAGAGGACGGCGGCGGCACCATTCGCGGATACGCAGTATTTT. The chain combines TRBV10-2 with TRBJ2-3, with unresolved D. Germline loops: CDR1 WSHSY, CDR2 SAAADI. Trimming shortened V by 2 bases and J by 6 bases, and 24 bases separated the two germline ends. The CDR3 totals 18 residues.

This clonotype was detected only a few times. The CDR3 spells CASSYPTSGTYSYNEQFF. For the CDR3, the DNA is TGTGCCAGCAGTTACCCGACTAGCGGAACATACTCCTACAATGAGCAGTTCTTC. J is TRBJ2-1 and V is TRBV6-2 or TRBV6-3; 9 bases line up with TRBD2. CDR1 and CDR2 (germline): MNHEY, SVGEGT. Trimming removed 2 bases from V and 0 bases from J; junction bases left unmatched: 8. The CDR3 has 18 residues.

This clonotype occurred a few times. The V and J genes are TRBV12-3 or TRBV12-4 and TRBJ2-1, with D tentatively TRBD2 (5 bases). Trimming shortened V by 3 bases and J by 12 bases, and 12 bases separated the two germline ends. The CDR3 has 12 residues. CDR3 sequence reads: CASSFPGRSQFF. The CDR3 DNA reads TGTGCCAGCAGTTTTCCGGGAAGATCGCAGTTCTTC.

This clonotype was seen a few times. This chain connects TRBV29-1 to TRBJ2-7, with 9 bases lining up with TRBD2. The germline CDR1 and CDR2 sequences are SQVTM and ANQGSEA. Trimming cost V 3 bases and J 7 bases; bases outside gene matches: 13. The CDR3 runs to 15 residues. The CDR3 here is CSVEESGRCRGEQYV. The DNA for the CDR3 is TGCAGCGTTGAGGAGAGCGGGAGGTGCCGAGGGGAGCAGTACGTC.